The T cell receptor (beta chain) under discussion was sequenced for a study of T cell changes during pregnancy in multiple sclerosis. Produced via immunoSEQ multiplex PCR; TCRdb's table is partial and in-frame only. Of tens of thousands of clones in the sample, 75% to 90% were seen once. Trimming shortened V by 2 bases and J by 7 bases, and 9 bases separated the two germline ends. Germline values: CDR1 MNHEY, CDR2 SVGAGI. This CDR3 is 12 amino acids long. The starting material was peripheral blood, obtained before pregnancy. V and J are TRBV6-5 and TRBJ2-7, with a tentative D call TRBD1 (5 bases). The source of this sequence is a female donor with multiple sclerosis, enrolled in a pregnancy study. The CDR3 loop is CASSYHKGEQYF. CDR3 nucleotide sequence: TGTGCCAGCAGTTACCATAAGGGGGAGCAGTACTTC.